Presented here are 7 T cell receptor beta chains from one specimen sequenced in a study of identifying expanded T cells in peripheral blood. Here immunoSEQ multiplex PCR was the method, and the copy in TCRdb shows in-frame clones only, minus some. Here the sample spans 75,000 to 95,000 clones, about 91% being singletons. The sequencing input was blood. The receptors come from a person aged 18-70 years in good health.

The sample holds a few counts of this clone. V usage is TRBV19 and J usage is TRBJ1-4; tentative D call: TRBD1 (6 bases). The CDR3 runs to 15 residues. With 6 bases removed from V and 7 bases from J, the gap between germline ends came to 18 bases. CDR1 LNHDA and CDR2 SQIVND come from the germline V gene (reference sequence). The CDR3 spells CASRAPAQGGEKLFF. In DNA, the CDR3 is TGTGCCAGTAGAGCCCCCGCACAGGGAGGTGAAAAACTGTTTTTT. The variable domain in full, with the rest retrieved from reference TRBV19 and TRBJ1-4, is DGGITQSPKYLFRKEGQNVTLSCEQNLNHDAMYWYRQDPGQGLRLIYYSQIVNDFQKGDIAEGYSVSREKKESFPLTVTSAQKNPTAFYLCASRAPAQGGEKLFFGSGTQLSVL.

The rearrangement joins TRBV15 to TRBJ2-1; the D is unclear. Trimming removed 0 bases from V and 6 bases from J, with 9 bases in between. CDR3 size: 14 residues. Per germline, CDR1 LNHNV and CDR2 YYDKDF (reference sequence). CDR3 sequence reads: CATSRDRSINEQFF. The CDR3, as DNA: TGTGCCACCAGCAGAGATAGATCCATCAATGAGCAGTTCTTC. The variable domain in full, completed from reference TRBV15 and TRBJ2-1, reads DAMVIQNPRYQVTQFGKPVTLSCSQTLNHNVMYWYQQKSSQAPKLLFHYYDKDFNNEADTPDNFQSRRPNTSFCFLDIRSPGLGDTAMYLCATSRDRSINEQFFGPGTRLTVL.

The gene calls are TRBV19 and TRBJ1-2, with D possibly matching TRBD1 (5 bases). Germline V lookup: CDR1 LNHDA, CDR2 SQIVND (reference sequence). This CDR3 is 15 amino acids long. Trimming removed 2 bases from V and 6 bases from J, with 16 bases in between. CDR3 region: CASSIRQGPGNGYTF. CDR3 bases: TGTGCCAGTAGTATAAGGCAGGGTCCAGGTAATGGCTACACCTTC.

This chain uses TRBV9 with TRBJ1-3; unclear D gene. Germline V gene sequence: CDR1 SGDLS, CDR2 YYNGEE. This CDR3 is 14 amino acids long. V dropped 1 base and J dropped 0 bases, with 5 bases sitting between them. The CDR3 nucleotides are TGTGCCAGCAGCGTACACTACTCTGGAAACACCATATATTTT. Its translation is CASSVHYSGNTIYF.

The chain combines TRBV6-5 with TRBJ2-2, with 8 bases aligning to TRBD1. This CDR3 spans 14 amino acids. Germline trimming cut 5 bases from V and 8 bases from J; bases unmatched to any gene: 7. CDR1 is MNHEY, CDR2 SVGAGI, per germline. The CDR3 nucleotides are TGTGCCAGCAGTCTCCGCAGGGGGCAGGGGGAGCTGTTTTTT. It translates to CASSLRRGQGELFF.

The CDR3 loop reads CASRSYPGPNIQYF. Written as DNA, the CDR3 is TGTGCCAGCAGATCCTATCCCGGGCCAAACATTCAGTACTTC. The V and J genes are TRBV21-1 and TRBJ2-4. TRBV21-1 is a pseudogene locus. CDR3 length: 14 amino acids.

The chain is built from TRBV7-2 and TRBJ1-1; maybe TRBD1 (6 bases). The germline gives CDR1 SGHTA, CDR2 FQGNSA. This CDR3 contains 16 residues. Trimming stripped 5 bases from V and 0 bases from J, with 16 bases between. The CDR3 nucleotides read TGTGCCAGCAGCCCCACTCGGGGGGGCCTGAACACTGAAGCTTTCTTT. Translated: CASSPTRGGLNTEAFF. The full variable domain, in which reference TRBV7-2 and TRBJ1-1 provide the parts outside the CDR3, is GAGVSQSPSNKVTEKGKDVELRCDPISGHTALYWYRQSLGQGLEFLIYFQGNSAPDKSGLPSDRFSAERTGGSVSTLTIQRTQQEDSAVYLCASSPTRGGLNTEAFFGQGTRLTVV.